Listed below are T cell receptor beta chains from one sample, sequenced in a study of blood T cells in healthy people across ages. Via MiXCR, TCRdb re-called the 5' RACE reads, giving one row per CDR3 protein. The sample lists 780,000 or so distinct CDR3 sequences; around three fifths were seen once. Sequenced sample: blood. The receptors stem from a man between 35 and 55 years old in good health. CDR3s include the opening cysteine and the closing phenylalanine or tryptophan. The D gene is left open where the match is weak. Only part of the rows carry a size: once, few, many, or a class if the clone is expanded.

J: TRBJ2-1
D: TRBD2
size: -
V: TRBV12-3/TRBV12-4
DNA: TGTGCCAGCAGTTTGCCCTCGGGACTAGCGGGAGTAAGTTACAATGAGCAGTTCTTC
CDR3: CASSLPSGLAGVSYNEQFF

J: TRBJ2-2
D: TRBD1
size: -
V: TRBV13
DNA: TGTGCCAGCTCATTTAGCACCCTCGGGACAGGGGGAGACACCGGGGAGCTGTTTTTT
CDR3: CASSFSTLGTGGDTGELFF

J: TRBJ2-7
D: TRBD2
size: -
V: TRBV20-1
DNA: TGCAGTGCTAGGGGCCTAGCGGGTGTCTACGAGCAGTACTTC
CDR3: CSARGLAGVYEQYF

J: TRBJ1-2
D: -
size: -
V: TRBV3-1
DNA: TGTGCCAGCAGCCAAGTTGTTGGCGGCTACACCTTC
CDR3: CASSQVVGGYTF

J: TRBJ2-7
D: TRBD1
size: -
V: TRBV12-3/TRBV12-4
DNA: TGTGCCAGCAGTCCGAGACAGGGACCTTTGGACGAGCAGTACTTC
CDR3: CASSPRQGPLDEQYF

J: TRBJ1-2
D: -
size: few
V: TRBV5-1
DNA: TGCGCCAGCAGGTCGGCGCAGGTCGATGGCTACACCTTC
CDR3: CASRSAQVDGYTF

J: TRBJ2-7
D: TRBD1
size: -
V: TRBV4-1
DNA: TGCGCCAGCAGCCAAGGGCAGGGGGCCGTCTACGAGCAGTACTTC
CDR3: CASSQGQGAVYEQYF

J: TRBJ1-6
D: -
size: -
V: TRBV5-1
DNA: TGCGCCAGCAGCTTAGGCATACCGACGGAATCACCCCTCCACTTT
CDR3: CASSLGIPTESPLHF

J: TRBJ2-7
D: -
size: -
V: TRBV7-9
DNA: TGTGCCAGCAGCTTCTTACAGGGCTACGAGCAGTACTTC
CDR3: CASSFLQGYEQYF

J: TRBJ2-7
D: -
size: -
V: TRBV6-5
DNA: TGTGCCAGCAGCCGCCCCCGGAGGCAGGGGGGATACGAGCAGTACTTC
CDR3: CASSRPRRQGGYEQYF

J: TRBJ1-1
D: TRBD1
size: -
V: TRBV20-1
DNA: TGCAGTGCTAGAGTCGGACAGGGGAACACTGAAGCTTTCTTT
CDR3: CSARVGQGNTEAFF

J: TRBJ1-1
D: -
size: -
V: TRBV7-2
DNA: TGTGCCAGCAGGAGGGAGGTGGGCGGAAACACTGAAGCTTTCTTT
CDR3: CASRREVGGNTEAFF

J: TRBJ1-1
D: -
size: -
V: TRBV7-2
DNA: TGTGCCAGCAGCCCGGGACCGATGAACACTGAAGCTTTCTTT
CDR3: CASSPGPMNTEAFF

J: TRBJ2-3
D: TRBD1
size: few
V: TRBV27
DNA: TGTGCCAGCAGTTTATCGACAGGGGGCACAGATACGCAGTATTTT
CDR3: CASSLSTGGTDTQYF

J: TRBJ2-1
D: -
size: -
V: TRBV20-1
DNA: TGCAGTGCTAGTACCAGGACCCCAAATGAGCAGTTCTTC
CDR3: CSASTRTPNEQFF

J: TRBJ1-1
D: TRBD1
size: few
V: TRBV10-2
DNA: TGCGCCAGCAGTGAGCCGAGGGACAGGGGGGACACTGAAGCTTTCTTT
CDR3: CASSEPRDRGDTEAFF

J: TRBJ2-5
D: TRBD1
size: -
V: TRBV27
DNA: TGTGCCAGCAGCCTGTTTCAGGGACAGGGGCCACAAGAGACCCAGTACTTC
CDR3: CASSLFQGQGPQETQYF

J: TRBJ2-7
D: -
size: few
V: TRBV28
DNA: TGTGCCAGCAGTACTACAGTTCCCTACGAGCAGTACTTC
CDR3: CASSTTVPYEQYF

J: TRBJ2-5
D: TRBD2
size: few
V: TRBV7-9
DNA: TGTGCCAGCAGCCCAAATCCCGGGACTAGCGGATTATCCTACAATGAGCAGTACTTC
CDR3: CASSPNPGTSGLSYNEQYF

J: TRBJ1-1
D: -
size: -
V: TRBV13
DNA: TGTGCCAGCAGCTCGCCCTACGAGGGGCCCAGGCGGGCTTTCTTT
CDR3: CASSSPYEGPRRAFF

J: TRBJ1-1
D: -
size: -
V: TRBV6-2/TRBV6-3
DNA: TGTGCCAGCAGTTACTCGACCCGGGGATCCGAAGCTTTCTTT
CDR3: CASSYSTRGSEAFF

J: TRBJ2-5
D: TRBD2
size: once
V: TRBV4-3
DNA: TGCGCCAGCAGCCAAGGACTAGCGGTAACCCAAGAGACCCAGTACTTC
CDR3: CASSQGLAVTQETQYF

J: TRBJ2-5
D: -
size: -
V: TRBV12-3/TRBV12-4
DNA: TGTGCCAGCAGTTTCGGCAGGTTCCAAGAGACCCAGTACTTC
CDR3: CASSFGRFQETQYF

J: TRBJ2-3
D: -
size: few
V: TRBV6-5
DNA: TGTGCCAGCAGTTACATTGGAGATACGCAGTATTTT
CDR3: CASSYIGDTQYF

J: TRBJ2-5
D: TRBD2
size: -
V: TRBV11-1
DNA: TGTGCCACCAGCTTACTACCGGAGGTAGCGGGGTCGACCCAGTACTTC
CDR3: CATSLLPEVAGSTQYF

J: TRBJ1-5
D: -
size: once
V: TRBV30
DNA: TGTGCCTGGAGTGGAAGCAGAAGCGGCCCTCAGCCCCAGCATTTT
CDR3: CAWSGSRSGPQPQHF

J: TRBJ2-5
D: TRBD2
size: -
V: TRBV7-8
DNA: TGTGCCAGCAGCTTAAGGGCGGGAGAGCTTGGGACCCAGTACTTC
CDR3: CASSLRAGELGTQYF